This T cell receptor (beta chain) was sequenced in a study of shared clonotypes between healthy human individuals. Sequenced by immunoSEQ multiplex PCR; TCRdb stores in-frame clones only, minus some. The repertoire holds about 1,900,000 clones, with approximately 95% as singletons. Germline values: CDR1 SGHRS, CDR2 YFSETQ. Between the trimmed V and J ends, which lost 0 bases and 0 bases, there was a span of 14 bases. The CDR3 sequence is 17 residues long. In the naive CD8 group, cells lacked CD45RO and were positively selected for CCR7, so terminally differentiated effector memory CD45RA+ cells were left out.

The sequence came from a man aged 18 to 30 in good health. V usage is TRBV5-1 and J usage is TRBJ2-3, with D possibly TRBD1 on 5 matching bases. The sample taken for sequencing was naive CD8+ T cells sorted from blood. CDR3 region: CASSLEAGFGSTDTQYF. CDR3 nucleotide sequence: TGCGCCAGCAGCTTGGAGGCAGGGTTCGGGAGCACAGATACGCAGTATTTT. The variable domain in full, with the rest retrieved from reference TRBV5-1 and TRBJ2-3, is KAGVTQTPRYLIKTRGQQVTLSCSPISGHRSVSWYQQTPGQGLQFLFEYFSETQRNKGNFPGRFSGRQFSNSRSEMNVSTLELGDSALYLCASSLEAGFGSTDTQYFGPGTRLTVL.